The subject of this entry is one T cell receptor beta chain. Unique molecular identifiers were used in preparing the TCRbeta library. TCRdb itself ran the PCR reads through MiXCR, one entry per CDR3 protein. The repertoire holds about 540,000 distinct CDR3 sequences, with about 16% as singletons. This specimen belongs to a study of T-cell reconstitution after alpha-beta-depleted transplantation in children. Germline trimming cut 0 bases from V and 5 bases from J; bases unmatched to any gene: 5. This CDR3 spans 15 amino acids. Germline-derived CDR1 and CDR2 are LNHNV and YYDKDF (reference sequence). The source is a human donor who donated a stem cell graft to a child with acute lymphoblastic leukemia. The chain links TRBV15 to TRBJ1-1, with TRBD1 identical over 8 bases. The sample here was PBMCs from the stem cell graft donor, taken from the stem cell graft. The CDR3 loop is CATSRDVTGGTEAFF. CDR3 bases: TGTGCCACCAGCAGAGATGTCACAGGGGGGACTGAAGCTTTCTTT.